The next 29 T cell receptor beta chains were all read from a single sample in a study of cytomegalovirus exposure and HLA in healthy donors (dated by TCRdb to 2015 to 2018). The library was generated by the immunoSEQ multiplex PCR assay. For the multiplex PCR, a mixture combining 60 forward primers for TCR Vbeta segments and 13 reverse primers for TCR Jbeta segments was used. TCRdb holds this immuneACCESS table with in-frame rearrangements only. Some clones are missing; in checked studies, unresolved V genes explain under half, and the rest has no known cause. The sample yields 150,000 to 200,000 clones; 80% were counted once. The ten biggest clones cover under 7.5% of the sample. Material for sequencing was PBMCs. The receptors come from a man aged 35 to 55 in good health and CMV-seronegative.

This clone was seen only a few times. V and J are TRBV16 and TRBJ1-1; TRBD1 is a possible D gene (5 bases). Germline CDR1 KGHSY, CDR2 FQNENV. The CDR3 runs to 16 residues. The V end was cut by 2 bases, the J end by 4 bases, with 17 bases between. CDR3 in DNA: TGTGCCAGCAGCCAAGAGAGCAGGGTTGTCGGCACTGAAGCTTTCTTT. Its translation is CASSQESRVVGTEAFF.

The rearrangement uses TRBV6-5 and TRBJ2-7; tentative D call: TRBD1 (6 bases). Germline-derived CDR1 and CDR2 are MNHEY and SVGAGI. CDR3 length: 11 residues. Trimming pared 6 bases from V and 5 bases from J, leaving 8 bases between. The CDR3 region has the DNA TGTGCCAGCAGCCAGGGGCACGAGCAGTACTTC. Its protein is CASSQGHEQYF.

The CDR3 loop reads CASSAIRTPEYGYTF. The DNA of the CDR3 is TGTGCCAGCAGTGCAATCCGGACTCCTGAGTATGGCTACACCTTC. The V call is TRBV6-6, the J call TRBJ1-2; D is undetermined. Trimming pared 5 bases from V and 5 bases from J, leaving 18 bases between. CDR1 MNHNY and CDR2 SVGAGI come from the germline V gene (reference sequence). The CDR3 contains 15 residues.

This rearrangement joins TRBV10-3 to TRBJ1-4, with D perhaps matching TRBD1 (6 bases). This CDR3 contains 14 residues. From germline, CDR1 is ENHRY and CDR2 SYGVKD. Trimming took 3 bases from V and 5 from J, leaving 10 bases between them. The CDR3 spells CAISELGQNEKLFF. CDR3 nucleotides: TGTGCCATCAGTGAATTAGGACAGAATGAAAAACTGTTTTTT.

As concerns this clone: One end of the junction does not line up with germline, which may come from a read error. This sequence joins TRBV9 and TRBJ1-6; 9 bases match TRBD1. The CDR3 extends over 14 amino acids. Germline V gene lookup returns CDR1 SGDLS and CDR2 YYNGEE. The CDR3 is CASNVGGGTGPLHF. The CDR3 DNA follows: TGTGCCAGCAACGTAGGGGGGGGGACAGGGCCCCTCCACTTT.

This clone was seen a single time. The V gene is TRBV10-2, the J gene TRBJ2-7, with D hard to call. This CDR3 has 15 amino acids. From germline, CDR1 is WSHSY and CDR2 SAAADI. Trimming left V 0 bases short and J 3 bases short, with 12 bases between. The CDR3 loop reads CASSESRFRYYEQYF. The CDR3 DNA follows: TGCGCCAGCAGTGAGTCGCGCTTCCGGTACTACGAGCAGTACTTC.

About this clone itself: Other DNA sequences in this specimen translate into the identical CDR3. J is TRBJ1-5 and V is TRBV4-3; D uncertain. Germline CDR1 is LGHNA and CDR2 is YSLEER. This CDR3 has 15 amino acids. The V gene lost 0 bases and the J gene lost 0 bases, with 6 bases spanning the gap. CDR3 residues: CASSQDRDSNQPQHF. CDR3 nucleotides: TGCGCCAGCAGCCAAGATCGGGATAGCAATCAGCCCCAGCATTTT.

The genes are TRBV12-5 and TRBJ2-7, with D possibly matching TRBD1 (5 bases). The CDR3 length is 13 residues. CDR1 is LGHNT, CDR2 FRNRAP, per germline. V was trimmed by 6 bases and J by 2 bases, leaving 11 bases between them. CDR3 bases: TGTGCTAGTGGCTCGACAGCCCCCTACGAGCAGTACTTC. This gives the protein CASGSTAPYEQYF.

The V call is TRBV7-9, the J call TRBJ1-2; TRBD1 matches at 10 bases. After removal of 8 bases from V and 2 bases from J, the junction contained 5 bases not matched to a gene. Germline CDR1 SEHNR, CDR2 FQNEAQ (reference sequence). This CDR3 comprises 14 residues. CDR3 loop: CASDPGQGNYGYTF. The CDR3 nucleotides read TGTGCCAGCGACCCGGGACAGGGGAACTATGGCTACACCTTC.

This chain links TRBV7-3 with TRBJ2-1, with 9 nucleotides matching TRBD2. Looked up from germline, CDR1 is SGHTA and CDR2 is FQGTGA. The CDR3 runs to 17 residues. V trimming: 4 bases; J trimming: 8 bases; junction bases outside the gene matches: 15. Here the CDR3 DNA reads TGTGCCAGCAGCTCCCGACTAGCGGATTCAAGACGGTATGAGCAGTTCTTC. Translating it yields CASSSRLADSRRYEQFF.

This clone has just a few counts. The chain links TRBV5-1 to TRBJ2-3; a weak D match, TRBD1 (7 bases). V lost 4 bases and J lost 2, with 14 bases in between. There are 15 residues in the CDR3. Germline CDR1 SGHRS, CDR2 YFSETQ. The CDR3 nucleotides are TGCGCCAGCAGCCAGGGGGGCAGGCCCACAGATACGCAGTATTTT. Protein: CASSQGGRPTDTQYF.

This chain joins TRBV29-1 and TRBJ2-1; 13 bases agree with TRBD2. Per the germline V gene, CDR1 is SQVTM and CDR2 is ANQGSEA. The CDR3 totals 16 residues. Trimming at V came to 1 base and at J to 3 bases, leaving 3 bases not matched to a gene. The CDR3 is CSVEGLAGGYYNEQFF. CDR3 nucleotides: TGCAGCGTTGAAGGACTAGCGGGAGGCTACTACAATGAGCAGTTCTTC.

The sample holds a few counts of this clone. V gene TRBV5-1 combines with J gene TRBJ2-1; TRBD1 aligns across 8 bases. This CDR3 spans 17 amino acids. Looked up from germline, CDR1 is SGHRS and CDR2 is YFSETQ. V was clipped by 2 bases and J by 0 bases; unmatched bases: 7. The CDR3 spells CASSLTGGHRSYNEQFF. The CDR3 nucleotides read TGCGCCAGCAGCTTAACAGGGGGACACCGCTCCTACAATGAGCAGTTCTTC.

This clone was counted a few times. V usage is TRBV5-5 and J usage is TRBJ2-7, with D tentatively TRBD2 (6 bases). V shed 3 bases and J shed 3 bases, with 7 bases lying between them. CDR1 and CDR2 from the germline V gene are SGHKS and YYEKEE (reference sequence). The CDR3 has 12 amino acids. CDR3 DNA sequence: TGTGCCAGCAGCTCGGAGGGCTACGAGCAGTACTTC. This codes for CASSSEGYEQYF.

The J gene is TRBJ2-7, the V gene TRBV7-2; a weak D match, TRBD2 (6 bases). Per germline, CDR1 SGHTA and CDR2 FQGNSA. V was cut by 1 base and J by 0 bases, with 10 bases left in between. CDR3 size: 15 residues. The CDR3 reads CASSLGDSYSYEQYF. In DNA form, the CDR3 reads TGTGCCAGCAGCTTAGGGGACTCCTACTCCTACGAGCAGTACTTC.

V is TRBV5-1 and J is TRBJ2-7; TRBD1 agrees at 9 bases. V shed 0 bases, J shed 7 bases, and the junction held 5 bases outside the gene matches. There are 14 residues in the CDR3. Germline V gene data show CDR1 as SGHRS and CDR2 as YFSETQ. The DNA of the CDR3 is TGCGCCAGCAGCTTGGTGGGACAGGGTTTAGAGCAGTACTTC. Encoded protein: CASSLVGQGLEQYF.

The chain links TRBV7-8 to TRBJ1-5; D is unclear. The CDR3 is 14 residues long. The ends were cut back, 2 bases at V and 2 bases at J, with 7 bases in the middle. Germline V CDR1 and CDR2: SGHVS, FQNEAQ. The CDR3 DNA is TGTGCCAGCAGCTTACAGGTTCGCAATCAGCCCCAGCATTTT. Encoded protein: CASSLQVRNQPQHF.

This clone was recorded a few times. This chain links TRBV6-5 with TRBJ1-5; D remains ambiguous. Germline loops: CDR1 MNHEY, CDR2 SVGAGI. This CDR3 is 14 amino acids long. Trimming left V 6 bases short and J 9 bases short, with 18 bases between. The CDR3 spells CASSYLSGLGPQHF. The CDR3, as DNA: TGTGCCAGCAGCTACCTTAGTGGGCTGGGGCCCCAGCATTTT.

This CDR3 is CASSQFRTGEPGELFF. CDR3 coding DNA: TGCGCCAGCAGTCAATTTCGGACAGGGGAGCCCGGGGAGCTGTTTTTT. The chain combines TRBV23-1 with TRBJ2-2, with 9 bases aligning to TRBD1. TRBV23-1 qualifies as an ORF whose function is uncertain. The CDR3 consists of 16 residues. V trimming: 1 base; J trimming: 6 bases; junction bases outside the gene matches: 6.

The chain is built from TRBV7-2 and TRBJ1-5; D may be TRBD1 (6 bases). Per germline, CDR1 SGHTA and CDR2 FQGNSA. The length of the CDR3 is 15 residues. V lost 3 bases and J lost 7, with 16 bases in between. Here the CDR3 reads CASSLSQGIGQPQHF. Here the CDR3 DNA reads TGTGCCAGCAGCTTGTCCCAGGGGATAGGGCAGCCCCAGCATTTT. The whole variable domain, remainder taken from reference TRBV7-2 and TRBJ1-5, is GAGVSQSPSNKVTEKGKDVELRCDPISGHTALYWYRQSLGQGLEFLIYFQGNSAPDKSGLPSDRFSAERTGGSVSTLTIQRTQQEDSAVYLCASSLSQGIGQPQHFGDGTRLSIL.

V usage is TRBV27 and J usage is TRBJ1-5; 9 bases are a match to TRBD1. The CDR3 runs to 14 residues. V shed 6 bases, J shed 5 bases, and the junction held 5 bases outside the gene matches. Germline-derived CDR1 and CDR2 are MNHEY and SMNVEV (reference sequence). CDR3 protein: CASRLTGGDQPQHF. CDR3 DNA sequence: TGTGCCAGCAGGTTGACAGGGGGGGATCAGCCCCAGCATTTT.

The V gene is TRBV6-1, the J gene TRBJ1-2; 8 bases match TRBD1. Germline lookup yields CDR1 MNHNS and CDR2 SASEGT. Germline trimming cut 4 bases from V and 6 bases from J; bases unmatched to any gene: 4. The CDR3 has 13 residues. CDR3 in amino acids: CASSGRGLNGYTF. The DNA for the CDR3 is TGTGCCAGCAGTGGCAGGGGGCTGAATGGCTACACCTTC.

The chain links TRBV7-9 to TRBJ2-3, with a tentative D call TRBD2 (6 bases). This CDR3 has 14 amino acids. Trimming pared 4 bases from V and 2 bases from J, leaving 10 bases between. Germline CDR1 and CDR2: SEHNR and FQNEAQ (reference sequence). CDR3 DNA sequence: TGTGCCAGCAGCTGGGGAGGTGACACAGATACGCAGTATTTT. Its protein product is CASSWGGDTDTQYF. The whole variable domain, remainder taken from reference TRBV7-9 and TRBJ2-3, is DTGVSQNPRHKITKRGQNVTFRCDPISEHNRLYWYRQTLGQGPEFLTYFQNEAQLEKSRLLSDRFSAERPKGSFSTLEIQRTEQGDSAMYLCASSWGGDTDTQYFGPGTRLTVL.

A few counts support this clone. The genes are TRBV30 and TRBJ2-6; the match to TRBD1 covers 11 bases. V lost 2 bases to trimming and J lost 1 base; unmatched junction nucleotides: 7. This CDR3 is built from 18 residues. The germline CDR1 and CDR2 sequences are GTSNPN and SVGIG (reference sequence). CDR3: CAWSPWDRGWSGANVLTF. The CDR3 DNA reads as TGTGCCTGGAGTCCGTGGGACAGGGGGTGGTCTGGGGCCAACGTCCTGACTTTC.

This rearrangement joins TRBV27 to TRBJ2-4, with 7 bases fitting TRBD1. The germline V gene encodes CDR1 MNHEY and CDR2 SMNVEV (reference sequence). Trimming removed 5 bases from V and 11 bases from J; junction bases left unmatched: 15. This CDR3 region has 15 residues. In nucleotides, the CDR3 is TGTGCCAGCAGTCCCCGACAGGGATCCGGCCTCGTTCAGTACTTC. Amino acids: CASSPRQGSGLVQYF.

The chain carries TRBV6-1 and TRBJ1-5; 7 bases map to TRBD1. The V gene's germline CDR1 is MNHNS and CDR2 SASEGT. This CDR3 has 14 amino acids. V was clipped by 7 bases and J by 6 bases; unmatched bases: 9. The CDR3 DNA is TGTGCCAGCACCCTGGGTTCAGGGGGTCAGCCCCAGCATTTT. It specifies CASTLGSGGQPQHF.

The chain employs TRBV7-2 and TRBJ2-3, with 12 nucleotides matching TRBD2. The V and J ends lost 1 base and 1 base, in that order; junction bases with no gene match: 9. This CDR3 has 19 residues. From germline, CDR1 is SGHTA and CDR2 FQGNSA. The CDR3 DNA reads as TGTGCCAGCAGCTTAGGCCCTCTAGCGGGGGGGCCAGGCACAGATACGCAGTATTTT. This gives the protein CASSLGPLAGGPGTDTQYF.

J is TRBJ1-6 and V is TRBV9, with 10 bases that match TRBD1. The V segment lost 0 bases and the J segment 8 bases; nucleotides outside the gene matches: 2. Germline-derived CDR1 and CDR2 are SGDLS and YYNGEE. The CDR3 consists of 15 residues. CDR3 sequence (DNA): TGTGCCAGCAGCGTAGTTGGGACAGGGGATTCACCCCTCCACTTT. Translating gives CASSVVGTGDSPLHF.

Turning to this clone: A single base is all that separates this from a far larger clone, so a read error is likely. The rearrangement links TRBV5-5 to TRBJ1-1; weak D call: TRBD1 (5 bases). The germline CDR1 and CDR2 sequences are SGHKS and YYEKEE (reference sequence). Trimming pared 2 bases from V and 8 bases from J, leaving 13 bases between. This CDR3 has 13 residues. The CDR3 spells CASSLDRVEEAFF. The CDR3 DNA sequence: TGTGCCAGCAGCTTAGACAGAGTAGAAGAAGCTTTCTTT.